These T cell receptor beta chains were read from a single sample in a study of T-cell reconstitution after alpha-beta-depleted transplantation in children. TCRdb independently ran MiXCR on the PCR reads; one entry per CDR3 protein. The data contain 420,000 or so distinct CDR3 sequences, approximately 10% of them singletons. This specimen consisted of PBMCs from the stem cell graft donor, obtained from the stem cell graft. The receptors come from a human donor who donated a stem cell graft to a child with acute myeloid leukemia. CDR3s include the opening cysteine and the closing phenylalanine or tryptophan. A D gene is named only where the DNA matches it firmly. Clone size is shown for a subset of rows, as once, few, many or a class of expanded clone.

v_call	cdr3_length	clone_size	d_call	j_call	cdr3_aa	cdr3_nt
TRBV4-3	15	NA	NA	TRBJ2-5	CASSQEGRLQETQYF	TGCGCCAGCAGCCAAGAAGGCAGGCTGCAAGAGACCCAGTACTTC
TRBV24-1	17	NA	NA	TRBJ2-3	CATSDYSDSPSTDTQYF	TGTGCCACCAGTGATTACTCGGACAGCCCCAGCACAGATACGCAGTATTTT
TRBV10-3	15	many	TRBD2	TRBJ2-1	CAISEGLADYNEQFF	TGTGCCATCAGTGAGGGGCTAGCGGATTACAATGAGCAGTTCTTC
TRBV5-1	13	many	NA	TRBJ2-3	CASSLEAADTQYF	TGCGCCAGCAGCTTGGAAGCGGCAGATACGCAGTATTTT
TRBV12-3/TRBV12-4	17	few	TRBD1	TRBJ2-3	CASSFSTGTGGEDTQYF	TGTGCCAGCAGTTTTAGTACCGGGACAGGGGGTGAAGATACGCAGTATTTT
TRBV20-1	12	many	NA	TRBJ1-4	CSAAKNEEKLFF	TGCAGTGCTGCAAAGAACGAGGAAAAACTGTTTTTT
TRBV5-1	15	NA	NA	TRBJ2-5	CASSLVVSTRETQYF	TGCGCCAGCAGCTTGGTGGTGTCCACACGGGAGACCCAGTACTTC
TRBV29-1	13	NA	NA	TRBJ2-1	CSVEGTNYNEQFF	TGCAGCGTTGAAGGGACGAACTACAATGAGCAGTTCTTC
TRBV5-5	13	few	NA	TRBJ1-1	CASSLGALTEAFF	TGTGCCAGCAGCCTAGGGGCGTTGACTGAAGCTTTCTTT
TRBV20-1	16	many	TRBD2	TRBJ2-1	CSAPGLAGALNNEQFF	TGCAGTGCTCCGGGACTAGCGGGAGCTCTAAACAATGAGCAGTTCTTC
TRBV27	13	NA	NA	TRBJ2-5	CASSLGDAGTQYF	TGTGCCAGCAGTTTAGGGGACGCGGGGACCCAGTACTTC
TRBV2	14	many	NA	TRBJ1-1	CASSPNRGNTEAFF	TGTGCCAGCAGTCCGAATAGAGGGAACACTGAAGCTTTCTTT
TRBV20-1	15	many	NA	TRBJ1-6	CSARGGEGFGTPLHF	TGCAGTGCTAGAGGCGGGGAAGGCTTCGGAACACCCCTCCACTTT
TRBV10-3	11	many	TRBD1	TRBJ2-1	CATGQGNEQFF	TGTGCCACCGGACAGGGGAATGAGCAGTTCTTC
TRBV19	16	few	NA	TRBJ2-5	CASSIVSGTLQETQYF	TGTGCCAGTAGTATTGTGAGCGGCACCCTCCAAGAGACCCAGTACTTC
TRBV5-1	13	many	NA	TRBJ2-6	CASSLQRANVLTF	TGCGCCAGCAGCTTGCAAAGGGCCAACGTCCTGACTTTC
TRBV5-5	14	NA	TRBD1	TRBJ1-2	CASSLGGQGSGATF	TGTGCCAGCAGCTTGGGTGGACAGGGAAGTGGGGCCACCTTC